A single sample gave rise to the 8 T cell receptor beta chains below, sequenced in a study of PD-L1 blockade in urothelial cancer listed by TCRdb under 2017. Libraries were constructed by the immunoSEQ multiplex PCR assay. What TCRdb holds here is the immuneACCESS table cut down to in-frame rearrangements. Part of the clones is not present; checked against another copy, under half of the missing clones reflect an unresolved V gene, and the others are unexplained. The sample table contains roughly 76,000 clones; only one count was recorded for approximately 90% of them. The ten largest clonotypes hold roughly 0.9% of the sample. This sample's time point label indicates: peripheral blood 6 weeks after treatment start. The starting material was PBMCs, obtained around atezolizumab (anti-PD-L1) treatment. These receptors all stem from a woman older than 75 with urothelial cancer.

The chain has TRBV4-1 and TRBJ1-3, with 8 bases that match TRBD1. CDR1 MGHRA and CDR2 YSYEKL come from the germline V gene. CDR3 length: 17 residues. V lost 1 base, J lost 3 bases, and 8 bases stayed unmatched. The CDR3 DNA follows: TGCGCCAGCAGCCAAGGGCTCGGGACAGGTTTTGGAAACACCATATATTTT. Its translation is CASSQGLGTGFGNTIYF.

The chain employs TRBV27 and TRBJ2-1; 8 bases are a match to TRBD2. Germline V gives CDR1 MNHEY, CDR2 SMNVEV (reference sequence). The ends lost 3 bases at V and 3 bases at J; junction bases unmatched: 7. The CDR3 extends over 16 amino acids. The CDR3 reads CASSLVSGRSYNEQFF. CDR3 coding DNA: TGTGCCAGCAGTTTGGTCAGCGGGAGAAGCTACAATGAGCAGTTCTTC.

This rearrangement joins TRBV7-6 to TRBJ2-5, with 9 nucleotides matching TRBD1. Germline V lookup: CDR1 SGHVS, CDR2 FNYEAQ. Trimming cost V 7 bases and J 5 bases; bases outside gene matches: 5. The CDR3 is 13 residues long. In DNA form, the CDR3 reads TGTGCCAGCAACCCGACAGGGGGGGAGACCCAGTACTTC. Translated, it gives CASNPTGGETQYF. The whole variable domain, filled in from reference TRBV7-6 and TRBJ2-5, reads GAGVSQSPRYKVTKRGQDVALRCDPISGHVSLYWYRQALGQGPEFLTYFNYEAQQDKSGLPNDRFSAERPEGSISTLTIQRTEQRDSAMYRCASNPTGGETQYFGPGTRLLVL.

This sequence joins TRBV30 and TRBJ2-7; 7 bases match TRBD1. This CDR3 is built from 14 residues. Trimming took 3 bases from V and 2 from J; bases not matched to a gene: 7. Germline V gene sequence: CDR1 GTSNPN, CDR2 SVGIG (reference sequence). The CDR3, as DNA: TGTGCCTGGAGGCTCCGGGACAGCACCTACGAGCAGTACTTC. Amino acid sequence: CAWRLRDSTYEQYF.

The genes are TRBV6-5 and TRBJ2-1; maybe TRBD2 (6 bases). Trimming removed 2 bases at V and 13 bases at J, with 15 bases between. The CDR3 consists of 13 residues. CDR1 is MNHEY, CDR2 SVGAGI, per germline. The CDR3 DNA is TGTGCCAGCAGTTACATAGGGCGGGGCTCACAGTTCTTC. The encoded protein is CASSYIGRGSQFF.

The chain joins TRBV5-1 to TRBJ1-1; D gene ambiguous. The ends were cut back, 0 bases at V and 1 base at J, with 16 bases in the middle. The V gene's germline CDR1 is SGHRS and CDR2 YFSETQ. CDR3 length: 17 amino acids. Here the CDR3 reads CASSLVFRAAENTEAFF. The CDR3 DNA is TGCGCCAGCAGCTTGGTTTTTAGAGCGGCAGAGAACACTGAAGCTTTCTTT.

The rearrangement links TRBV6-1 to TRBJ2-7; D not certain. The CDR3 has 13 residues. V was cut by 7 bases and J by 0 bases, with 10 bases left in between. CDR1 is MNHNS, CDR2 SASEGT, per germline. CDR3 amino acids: CASTLTHSYEQYF. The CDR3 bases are TGTGCCAGCACCCTGACACACTCCTACGAGCAGTACTTC.

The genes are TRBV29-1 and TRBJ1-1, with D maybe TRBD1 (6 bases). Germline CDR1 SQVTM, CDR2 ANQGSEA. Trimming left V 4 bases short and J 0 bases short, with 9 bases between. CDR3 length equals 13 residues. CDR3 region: CSVGDRLNTEAFF. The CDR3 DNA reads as TGCAGCGTTGGTGACAGGTTGAACACTGAAGCTTTCTTT.